Listed below are T cell receptor beta chains from one sample, sequenced in a study of blood T cell repertoires in COVID-19. Data came from immunoSEQ multiplex PCR; TCRdb stores just in-frame clones and leaves some out. The data show about 49,000 clones, approximately 80% seen once. The sample consisted of peripheral blood. The origin of the receptors is a woman of 80 years or more with COVID-19, enrolled during active disease. Both conserved end residues are part of each CDR3. The D gene is left open where the match is weak. Clone size is shown for a subset of rows, as once, few, many or a class of expanded clone.

d_call clone_size j_call v_call cdr3_nt cdr3_aa
TRBD2 . TRBJ2-1 TRBV24-1 TGTGCCACCAGTGACCGGATGGAGCGGGAGGTCGAGCAGTTCTTC CATSDRMEREVEQFF
TRBD2 . TRBJ2-3 TRBV11-2 TGTGCCAGCAGCTTCGGGAGCGGGAGGGGAACAGATACGCAGTATTTT CASSFGSGRGTDTQYF
. . TRBJ2-3 TRBV6-5 TGTGCCAGCAGCTCAGTTCGGGGAGATACGCAGTATTTT CASSSVRGDTQYF
. many TRBJ1-1 TRBV19 TGTGCCAGTAAGCTGAGAGACACTGAAGCTTTCTTT CASKLRDTEAFF
TRBD1 . TRBJ2-5 TRBV18 TGTGCCAGCTCACCGGACAGGGGAGAGACCCAGTACTTC CASSPDRGETQYF
TRBD1 . TRBJ1-2 TRBV9 TGTGCCAGCACCGTAGCGACAGGGAGTTATGGCTACACCTTC CASTVATGSYGYTF
. . TRBJ2-7 TRBV18 TGTGCCAGCTCACCGGGGCAGACCCTTAGGGAGCAGTACTTC CASSPGQTLREQYF
. . TRBJ1-1 TRBV6-6 TGTGCCAGCAGCCTAACAGGGCCACTGGGCACTGAAGCTTTCTTT CASSLTGPLGTEAFF
TRBD2 . TRBJ2-3 TRBV27 TGTGCCAGCAGTTCAGCGGGAGGGCGTTTGAATACGCAGTATTTT CASSSAGGRLNTQYF
TRBD1 . TRBJ2-7 TRBV6-5 TGTGCCAGCAGCCAGACAGGGATCCCCTACGAGCAGTACTTC CASSQTGIPYEQYF
TRBD1 . TRBJ2-2 TRBV27 TGTGCCAGCAGTCGGGGGACAGGGGGCTTAACGAACACCGGGGAGCTGTTTTTT CASSRGTGGLTNTGELFF
TRBD2 . TRBJ2-1 TRBV6-4 TGTGCCAGCAGTGAAGGGACTAGCGGTGAGCAGTTCTTC CASSEGTSGEQFF
TRBD2 . TRBJ2-3 TRBV9 TGTGCCAGCAGCGTGCAGGGGGCGCAGGGACTAGCGGTTAAAGATACGCAGTATTTT CASSVQGAQGLAVKDTQYF
TRBD2 . TRBJ2-1 TRBV15 TGTGCCACCAGCAGAGATCGCCTAGCGGGAAATGAGCAGTTCTTC CATSRDRLAGNEQFF
TRBD1 . TRBJ2-7 TRBV18 TGTGCCAGCTCACTCGGTCGTCCGGGACAGGGGGCGGGGGAGCAGTACTTC CASSLGRPGQGAGEQYF
. . TRBJ2-1 TRBV19 TGTGCCACGGGTCGGGGAGGAGCCTACAATGAGCAGTTCTTC CATGRGGAYNEQFF
TRBD2 . TRBJ2-7 TRBV27 TGTGCCAGCAGGACCCGTCTAGCGGGGAAGTCCTACGAGCAGTACTTC CASRTRLAGKSYEQYF
TRBD1 . TRBJ1-2 TRBV7-8 TGTGCCAGCAGCTCCCCCCCGGGACAGGGAATTAGTGGCTACACCTTC CASSSPPGQGISGYTF
. . TRBJ1-2 TRBV5-4 TGTGCCAGCAAACCCCCCTCGACTTTGGACTATGGCTACACCTTC CASKPPSTLDYGYTF
. few TRBJ2-3 TRBV7-9 TGTGCCAGCAGCTTAGCGACCGGGACAGATACGCAGTATTTT CASSLATGTDTQYF
TRBD1 . TRBJ2-7 TRBV2 TGTGCCAGCAGTGAAGACGACAGGGTGGCCAGACGGCAGTACTTC CASSEDDRVARRQYF
. . TRBJ1-1 TRBV3-1/TRBV3-2 TGTGCCAGCAGCCGAGCACGACTCATGAACACTGAAGCTTTCTTT CASSRARLMNTEAFF
. . TRBJ2-7 TRBV7-8 TGTGCCAGCAGCTTGCTGTCCTCCGGACAAAAATACGAGCAGTACTTC CASSLLSSGQKYEQYF
. few TRBJ1-1 TRBV7-8 TGTGCCAGCAGCTTATATCACACTGAAGCTTTCTTT CASSLYHTEAFF
TRBD1 . TRBJ2-5 TRBV9 TGTGCCAGCAGTTCCACAGGGGGCCGTAGGGAGACCCAGTACTTC CASSSTGGRRETQYF
TRBD1 . TRBJ2-2 TRBV4-2 TGTGCCAGCAGCCAAGATCCAGGGGGCCCCGGGGAGCTGTTTTTT CASSQDPGGPGELFF
TRBD1 . TRBJ1-2 TRBV24-1 TGTGCCACCAGTGTAGGGACAGGGTATGGCTACACCTTC CATSVGTGYGYTF
. . TRBJ1-5 TRBV24-1 TGTGCCACCAGTGATTCCTTTTCGAATCAGCCCCAGCATTTT CATSDSFSNQPQHF
TRBD2 . TRBJ2-1 TRBV9 TGTGCCAGCAGCCTAGCGGGAGGGAAGGACAATGAGCAGTTCTTC CASSLAGGKDNEQFF
TRBD2 . TRBJ2-2 TRBV7-3 TGTGCCAGCAGCTTACTCCCTAGCGGGTTGACCGGGGAGCTGTTTTTT CASSLLPSGLTGELFF
. . TRBJ1-2 TRBV18 TGTGCCAGCTCACCACAAGACAGAAAGAATGGCTACACCTTC CASSPQDRKNGYTF
TRBD2 . TRBJ2-5 TRBV7-2 TGTGCCAGCAGCCCAGAGGTTATGGCTAGCGGGAGGAGGAAGACCCAGTACTTC CASSPEVMASGRRKTQYF
. . TRBJ1-3 TRBV24-1 TGTGCCACCAGTGATTTCCAAGGGGATAAGGATAAGGCTGGAAACACCATATATTTT CATSDFQGDKDKAGNTIYF
. . TRBJ1-1 TRBV30 TGTGCCTGGAGTGTACAAACGAACACTGAAGCTTTCTTT CAWSVQTNTEAFF
. . TRBJ2-5 TRBV6-4 TGTGCCAGCAGTCCCGGCGGATTAGGAGAGACCCAGTACTTC CASSPGGLGETQYF
TRBD2 few TRBJ2-5 TRBV9 TGTGCCAGCAGCGCAACTAGCGGTGGAGAGACCCAGTACTTC CASSATSGGETQYF
. once TRBJ2-1 TRBV5-1 TGCGCCAGCAGCCCCCGGACTACAGCCTACAATGAGCAGTTCTTC CASSPRTTAYNEQFF